Shown below are 5 T cell receptor beta chains from a single sample sequenced in a study of shared clonotypes between healthy human individuals. Using immunoSEQ multiplex PCR, the repertoire was profiled, and TCRdb retains in-frame clones only, with some absent. The table shows around 2,000,000 clones, with about 93% occurring only once. Terminally differentiated effector memory CD45RA+ cells were left out of the naive CD8 fraction, which was CD45RO-negative and positively selected for CCR7. The sequenced sample consisted of naive CD8+ T cells from PBMCs. The receptors shown here come from a young man in good health. Some clones in this sample may be carry-over from other donors' samples.

This chain joins TRBV13 and TRBJ2-4, with 7 bases lining up with TRBD1. The CDR3 is made up of 17 amino acids. V gave up 4 bases and J gave up 0 bases; unmatched junction bases: 9. Germline CDR1 and CDR2: PRHDT and FYEKMQ (reference sequence). For the CDR3, the DNA is TGTGCCAGCAGCTCCGGACTCAGGGGGTTAGCCAAAAACATTCAGTACTTC. Its translation is CASSSGLRGLAKNIQYF.

V usage is TRBV28 and J usage is TRBJ1-5; no firm D call. Trimming left V 7 bases short and J 9 bases short, with 13 bases between. The V gene's germline CDR1 is MDHEN and CDR2 SYDVKM. The CDR3 is 12 residues long. The CDR3, as DNA: TGTGCCAGCAACCTCTATCGGTGGCCCCAGCATTTT. Residues: CASNLYRWPQHF.

The rearrangement links TRBV5-1 to TRBJ2-3; a possible D gene is TRBD2 (6 bases). This CDR3 contains 15 residues. Germline V lookup: CDR1 SGHRS, CDR2 YFSETQ. The V gene lost 4 bases and the J gene lost 6 bases, with 18 bases spanning the gap. This chain's CDR3 is CASSPGPSAGDTQYF. Here the CDR3 DNA reads TGCGCCAGCAGCCCCGGGCCCTCGGCGGGGGATACGCAGTATTTT.

The chain's CDR3 is CASMFDYSSYNEQFF. CDR3 DNA: TGTGCCAGCATGTTCGACTATAGCTCCTACAATGAGCAGTTCTTC. V gene TRBV7-8 combines with J gene TRBJ2-1; possibly TRBD2 for D (5 bases). The CDR3 is 15 amino acids. V lost 7 bases and J lost 0, with 13 bases in between. Germline lookup yields CDR1 SGHVS and CDR2 FQNEAQ.

The CDR3 reads CASSVGGQSEETQYF. In DNA, the CDR3 is TGTGCCAGCAGCGTGGGAGGACAGTCGGAAGAGACCCAGTACTTC. The chain carries TRBV9 and TRBJ2-5; D possibly matches TRBD1 or TRBD2 (6 bases each). The CDR3 contains 15 residues. Between the trimmed V and J ends, which lost 2 bases and 3 bases, there was a span of 14 bases. Germline lookup yields CDR1 SGDLS and CDR2 YYNGEE.